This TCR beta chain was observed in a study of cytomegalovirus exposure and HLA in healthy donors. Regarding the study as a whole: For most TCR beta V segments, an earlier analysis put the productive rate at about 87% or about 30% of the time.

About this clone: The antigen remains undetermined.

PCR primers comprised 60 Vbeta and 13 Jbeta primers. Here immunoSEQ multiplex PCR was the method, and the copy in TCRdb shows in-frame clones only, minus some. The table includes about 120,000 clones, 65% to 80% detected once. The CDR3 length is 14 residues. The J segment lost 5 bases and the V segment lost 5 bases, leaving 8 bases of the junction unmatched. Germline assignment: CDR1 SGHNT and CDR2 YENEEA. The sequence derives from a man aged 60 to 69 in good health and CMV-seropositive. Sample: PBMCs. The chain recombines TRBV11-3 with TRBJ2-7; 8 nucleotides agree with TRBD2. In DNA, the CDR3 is TGTGCCAGCAGCCCGGGGGGGGGCGCGGACGAGCAGTACTTC. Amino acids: CASSPGGGADEQYF.